Listed here is a single T cell receptor (beta chain). The germline V gene encodes CDR1 LNHDA and CDR2 SQIVND (reference sequence). This CDR3 is 15 amino acids long. Trimming removed 5 bases from V and 0 bases from J; junction bases left unmatched: 3. The record originates from a study of glioma-infiltrating T cells after dendritic cell vaccination. Study as a whole: The vaccine used monocyte-derived dendritic cells pulsed overnight with autologous tumor lysate.

Time point of the sample: after dendritic cell vaccination, including at tumor progression/relapse. Profiling relied on immunoSEQ multiplex PCR, and the TCRdb table lists in-frame clones only, not all of them. This table holds approximately 50,000 clones, more than 75% found once. The TCR comes from a human donor with glioblastoma. This chain links TRBV19 with TRBJ1-1; 10 bases are shared with TRBD1. The source material was blood, sampled after dendritic cell vaccination. For the CDR3, the DNA is TGTGCCAGTAGTTCGGGACAGGGGTTGAACACTGAAGCTTTCTTT. Amino acids: CASSSGQGLNTEAFF.